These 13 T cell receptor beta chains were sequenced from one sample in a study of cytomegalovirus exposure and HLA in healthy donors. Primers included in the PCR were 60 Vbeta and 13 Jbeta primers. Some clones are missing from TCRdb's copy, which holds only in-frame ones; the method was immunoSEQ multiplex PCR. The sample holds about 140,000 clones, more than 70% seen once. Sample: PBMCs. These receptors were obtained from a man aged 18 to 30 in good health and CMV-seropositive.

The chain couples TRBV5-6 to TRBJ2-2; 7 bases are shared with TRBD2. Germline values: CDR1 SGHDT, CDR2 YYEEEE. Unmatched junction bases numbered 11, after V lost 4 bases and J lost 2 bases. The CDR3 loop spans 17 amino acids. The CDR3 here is CASSPSGSGINTGELFF. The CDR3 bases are TGTGCCAGCAGCCCTTCCGGCAGCGGGATTAACACCGGGGAGCTGTTTTTT. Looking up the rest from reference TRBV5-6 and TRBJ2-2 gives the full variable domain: DAGVTQSPTHLIKTRGQQVTLRCSPKSGHDTVSWYQQALGQGPQFIFQYYEEEERQRGNFPDRFSGHQFPNYSSELNVNALLLGDSALYLCASSPSGSGINTGELFFGEGSRLTVL.

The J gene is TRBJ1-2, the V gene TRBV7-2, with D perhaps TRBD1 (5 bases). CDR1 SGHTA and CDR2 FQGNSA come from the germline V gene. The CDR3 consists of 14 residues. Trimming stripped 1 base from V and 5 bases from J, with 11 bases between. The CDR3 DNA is TGTGCCAGCAGCTTAGACGACAGTCGGTATGGCTACACCTTC. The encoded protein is CASSLDDSRYGYTF.

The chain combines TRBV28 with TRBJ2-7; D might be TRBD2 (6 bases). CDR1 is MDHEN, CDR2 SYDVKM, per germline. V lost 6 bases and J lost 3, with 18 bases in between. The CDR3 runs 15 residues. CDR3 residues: CASSPPEGRVYEQYF. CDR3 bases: TGTGCCAGCAGCCCCCCGGAGGGAAGGGTCTACGAGCAGTACTTC.

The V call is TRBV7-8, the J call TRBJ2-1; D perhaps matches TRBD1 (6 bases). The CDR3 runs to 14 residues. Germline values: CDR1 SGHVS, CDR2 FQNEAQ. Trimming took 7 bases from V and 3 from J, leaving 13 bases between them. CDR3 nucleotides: TGTGCCAGCACCTTCAACAGGGACTACAATGAGCAGTTCTTC. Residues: CASTFNRDYNEQFF. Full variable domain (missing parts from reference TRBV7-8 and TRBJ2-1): GAGVSQSPRYKVAKRGQDVALRCDPISGHVSLFWYQQALGQGPEFLTYFQNEAQLDKSGLPSDRFFAERPEGSVSTLKIQRTQQEDSAVYLCASTFNRDYNEQFFGPGTRLTVL.

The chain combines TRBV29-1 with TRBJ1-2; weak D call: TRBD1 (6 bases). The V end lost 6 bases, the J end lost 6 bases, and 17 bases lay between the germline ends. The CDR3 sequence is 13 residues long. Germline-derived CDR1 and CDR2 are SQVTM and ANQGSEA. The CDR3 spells CSVQGDRWDGYTF. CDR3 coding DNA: TGCAGCGTACAGGGTGACCGTTGGGATGGCTACACCTTC.

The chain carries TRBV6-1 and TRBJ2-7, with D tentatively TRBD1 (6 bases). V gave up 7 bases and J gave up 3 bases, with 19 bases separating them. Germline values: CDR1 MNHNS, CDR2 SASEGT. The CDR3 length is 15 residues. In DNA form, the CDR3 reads TGTGCCAGCACCCAACCCGGGACAACAGTCTACGAGCAGTACTTC. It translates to CASTQPGTTVYEQYF.

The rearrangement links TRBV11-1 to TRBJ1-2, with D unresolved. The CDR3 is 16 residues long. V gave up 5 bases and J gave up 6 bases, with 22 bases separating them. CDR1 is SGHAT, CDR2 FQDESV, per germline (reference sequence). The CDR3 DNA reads TGTGCCAGCAGCCCGGTCCCGGTTATCCATAATGATGGCTACACCTTC. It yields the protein CASSPVPVIHNDGYTF.

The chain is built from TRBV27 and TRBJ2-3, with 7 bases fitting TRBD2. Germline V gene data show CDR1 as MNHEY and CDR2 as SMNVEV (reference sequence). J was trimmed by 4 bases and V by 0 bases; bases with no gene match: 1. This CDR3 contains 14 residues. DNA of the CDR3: TGTGCCAGCAGTTTATCGGGGGGGTCAGATACGCAGTATTTT. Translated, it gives CASSLSGGSDTQYF.

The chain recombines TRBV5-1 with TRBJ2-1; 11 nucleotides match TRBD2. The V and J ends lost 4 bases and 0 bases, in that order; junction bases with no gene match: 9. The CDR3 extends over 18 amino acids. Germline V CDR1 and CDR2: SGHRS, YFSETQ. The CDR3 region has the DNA TGCGCCAGCAGCGTGACTAGCGGGGCTGCTAGCTCCTACAATGAGCAGTTCTTC. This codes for CASSVTSGAASSYNEQFF.

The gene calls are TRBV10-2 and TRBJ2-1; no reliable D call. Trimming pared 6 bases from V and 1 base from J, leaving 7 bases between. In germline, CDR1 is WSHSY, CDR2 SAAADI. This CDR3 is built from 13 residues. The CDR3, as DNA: TGCGCCAGCAGGCCCAGTTCCTACAATGAGCAGTTCTTC. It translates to CASRPSSYNEQFF.

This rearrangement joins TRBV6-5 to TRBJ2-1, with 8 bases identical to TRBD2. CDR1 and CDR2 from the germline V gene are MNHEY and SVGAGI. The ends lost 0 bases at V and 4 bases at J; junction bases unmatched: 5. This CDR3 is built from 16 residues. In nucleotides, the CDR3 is TGTGCCAGCAGTTACTCGAAGTCTAGCGGGTACAATGAGCAGTTCTTC. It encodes CASSYSKSSGYNEQFF.

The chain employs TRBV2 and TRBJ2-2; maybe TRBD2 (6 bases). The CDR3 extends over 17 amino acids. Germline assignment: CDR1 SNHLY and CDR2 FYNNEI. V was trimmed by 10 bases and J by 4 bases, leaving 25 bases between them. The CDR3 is CATQDVVGGSGTGELFF. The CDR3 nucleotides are TGTGCCACGCAAGACGTTGTCGGAGGGTCGGGCACCGGGGAGCTGTTTTTT. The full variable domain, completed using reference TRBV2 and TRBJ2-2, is EPEVTQTPSHQVTQMGQEVILRCVPISNHLYFYWYRQILGQKVEFLVSFYNNEISEKSEIFDDQFSVERPDGSNFTLKIRSTKLEDSAMYFCATQDVVGGSGTGELFFGEGSRLTVL.

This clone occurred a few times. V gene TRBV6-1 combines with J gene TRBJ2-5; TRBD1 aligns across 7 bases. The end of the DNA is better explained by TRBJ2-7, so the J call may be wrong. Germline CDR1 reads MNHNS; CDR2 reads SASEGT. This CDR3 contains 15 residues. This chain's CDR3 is CASSEASRDRDEQYF. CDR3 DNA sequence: TGTGCCAGCAGTGAAGCAAGCCGGGACAGAGACGAGCAGTACTTC.